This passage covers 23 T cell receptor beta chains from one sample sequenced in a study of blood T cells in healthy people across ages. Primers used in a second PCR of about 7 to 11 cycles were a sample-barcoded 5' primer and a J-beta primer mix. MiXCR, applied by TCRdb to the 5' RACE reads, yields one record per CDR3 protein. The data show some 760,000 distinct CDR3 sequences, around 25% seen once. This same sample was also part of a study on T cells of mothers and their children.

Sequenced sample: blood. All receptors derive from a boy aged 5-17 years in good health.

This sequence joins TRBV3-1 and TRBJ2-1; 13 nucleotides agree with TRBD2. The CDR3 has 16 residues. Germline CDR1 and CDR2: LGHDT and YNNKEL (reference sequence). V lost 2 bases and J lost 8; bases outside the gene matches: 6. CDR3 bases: TGTGCCAGCAGCCAACAACCTGGACTAGCGGGAGATGAGCAGTTCTTC. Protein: CASSQQPGLAGDEQFF.

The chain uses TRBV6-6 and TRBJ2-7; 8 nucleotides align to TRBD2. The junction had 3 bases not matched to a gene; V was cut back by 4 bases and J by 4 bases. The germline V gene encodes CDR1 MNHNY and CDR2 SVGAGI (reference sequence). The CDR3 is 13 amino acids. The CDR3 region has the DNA TGTGCCAGCAGTTGGCCGGGGGGGTACGAGCAGTACTTC. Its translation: CASSWPGGYEQYF.

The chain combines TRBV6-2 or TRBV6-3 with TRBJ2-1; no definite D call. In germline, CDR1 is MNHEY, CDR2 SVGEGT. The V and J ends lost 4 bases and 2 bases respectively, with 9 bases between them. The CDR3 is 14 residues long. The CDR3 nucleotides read TGTGCCAGCAGTTCTACCGCTACCTACAATGAGCAGTTCTTC. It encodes CASSSTATYNEQFF.

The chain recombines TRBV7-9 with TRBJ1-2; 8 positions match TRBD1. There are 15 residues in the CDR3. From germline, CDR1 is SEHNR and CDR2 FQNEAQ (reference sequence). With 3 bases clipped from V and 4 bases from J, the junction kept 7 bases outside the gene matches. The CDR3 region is CASSFIPTGAYGYTF. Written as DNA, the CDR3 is TGTGCCAGCAGCTTTATCCCGACAGGGGCCTATGGCTACACCTTC. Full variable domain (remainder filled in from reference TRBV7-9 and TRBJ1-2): DTGVSQNPRHKITKRGQNVTFRCDPISEHNRLYWYRQTLGQGPEFLTYFQNEAQLEKSRLLSDRFSAERPKGSFSTLEIQRTEQGDSAMYLCASSFIPTGAYGYTFGSGTRLTVV.

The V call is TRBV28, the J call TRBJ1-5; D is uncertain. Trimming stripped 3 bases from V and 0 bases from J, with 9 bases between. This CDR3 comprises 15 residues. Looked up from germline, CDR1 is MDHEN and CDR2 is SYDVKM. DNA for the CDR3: TGTGCCAGCAGTTTTGGGGTATATAGCAATCAGCCCCAGCATTTT. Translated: CASSFGVYSNQPQHF. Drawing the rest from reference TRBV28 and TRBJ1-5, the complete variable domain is DVKVTQSSRYLVKRTGEKVFLECVQDMDHENMFWYRQDPGLGLRLIYFSYDVKMKEKGDIPEGYSVSREKKERFSLILESASTNQTSMYLCASSFGVYSNQPQHFGDGTRLSIL.

Written as DNA, the CDR3 is TGCAGCGTTGGGGAACACGAGCAGTACTTC. It is translated as CSVGEHEQYF. V usage is TRBV29-1 and J usage is TRBJ2-7; D uncertain. The V end was cut by 4 bases, the J end by 5 bases, with 6 bases between. Germline CDR1 is SQVTM and CDR2 is ANQGSEA. This CDR3 comprises 10 residues.

Here the CDR3 DNA reads TGCGCCAGCAGCCAAGATATGGGGCAGTACAATGAGCAGTTCTTC. It translates to CASSQDMGQYNEQFF. The chain uses TRBV4-3 and TRBJ2-1; possible D gene TRBD1, 5 bases. V lost 0 bases to trimming and J lost 4 bases, with 10 bases between them. In germline, CDR1 is LGHNA, CDR2 YSLEER. The CDR3 spans 15 residues.

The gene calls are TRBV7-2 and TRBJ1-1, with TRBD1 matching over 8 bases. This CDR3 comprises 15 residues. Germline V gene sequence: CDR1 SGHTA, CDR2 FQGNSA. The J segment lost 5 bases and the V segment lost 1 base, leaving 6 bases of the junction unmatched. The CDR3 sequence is CASSLGTGLWTEAFF. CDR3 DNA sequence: TGTGCCAGCAGCTTAGGGACAGGGTTGTGGACTGAAGCTTTCTTT.

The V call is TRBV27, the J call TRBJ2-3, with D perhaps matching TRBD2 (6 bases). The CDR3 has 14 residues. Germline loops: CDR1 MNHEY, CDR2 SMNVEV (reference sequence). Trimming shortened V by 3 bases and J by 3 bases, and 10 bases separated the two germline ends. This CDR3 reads CASSFSGPTDTQYF. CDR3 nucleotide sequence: TGTGCCAGCAGTTTTAGCGGCCCAACAGATACGCAGTATTTT.

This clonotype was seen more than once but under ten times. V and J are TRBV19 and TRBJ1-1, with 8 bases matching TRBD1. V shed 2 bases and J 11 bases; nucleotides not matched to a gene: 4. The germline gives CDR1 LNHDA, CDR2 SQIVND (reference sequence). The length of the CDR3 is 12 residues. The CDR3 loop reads CASSIWQGAAFF. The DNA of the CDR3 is TGTGCCAGTAGTATATGGCAGGGGGCCGCTTTCTTT.

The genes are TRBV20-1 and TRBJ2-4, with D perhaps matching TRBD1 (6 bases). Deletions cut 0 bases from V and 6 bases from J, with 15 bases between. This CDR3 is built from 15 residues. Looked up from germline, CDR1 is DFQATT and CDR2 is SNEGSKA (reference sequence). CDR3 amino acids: CSARDPQGRGNIQYF. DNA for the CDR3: TGCAGTGCTAGAGATCCACAGGGTCGAGGAAACATTCAGTACTTC.

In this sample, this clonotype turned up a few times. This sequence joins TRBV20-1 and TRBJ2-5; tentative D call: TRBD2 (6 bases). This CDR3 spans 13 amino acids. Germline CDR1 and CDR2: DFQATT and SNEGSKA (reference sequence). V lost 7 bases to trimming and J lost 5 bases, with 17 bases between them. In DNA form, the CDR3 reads TGCAGTGTCTCGGGGAGGACCAAGGAGACCCAGTACTTC. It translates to CSVSGRTKETQYF.

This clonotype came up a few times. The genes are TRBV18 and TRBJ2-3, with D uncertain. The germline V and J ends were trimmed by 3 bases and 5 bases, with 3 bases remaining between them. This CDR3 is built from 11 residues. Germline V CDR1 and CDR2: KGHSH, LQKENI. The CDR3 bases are TGTGCCAGCTCACCGGAAGATACGCAGTATTTT. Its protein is CASSPEDTQYF.

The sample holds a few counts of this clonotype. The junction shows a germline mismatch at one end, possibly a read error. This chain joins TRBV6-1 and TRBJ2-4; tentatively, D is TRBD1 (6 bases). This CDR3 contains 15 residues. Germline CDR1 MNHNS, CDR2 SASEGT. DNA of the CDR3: TGTGCCAGCAATGAACAGGGAAAAGCCAAAAACATTCAGTACTTC. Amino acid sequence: CASNEQGKAKNIQYF.

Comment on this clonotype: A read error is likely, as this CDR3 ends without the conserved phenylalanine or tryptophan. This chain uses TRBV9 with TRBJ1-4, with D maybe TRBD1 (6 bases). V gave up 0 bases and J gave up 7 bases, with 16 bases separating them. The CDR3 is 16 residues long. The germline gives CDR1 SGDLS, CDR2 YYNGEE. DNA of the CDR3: TGTGCCAGCAGCGTAGAGGAGGGGGGTCACGGTGAAAAACTGTTTATT. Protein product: CASSVEEGGHGEKLFI.

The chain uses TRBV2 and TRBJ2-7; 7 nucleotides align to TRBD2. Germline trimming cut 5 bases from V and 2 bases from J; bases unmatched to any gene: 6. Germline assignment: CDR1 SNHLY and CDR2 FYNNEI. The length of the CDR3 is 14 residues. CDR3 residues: CASSLADLTYEQYF. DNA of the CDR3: TGTGCCAGCAGTCTAGCGGACCTAACCTACGAGCAGTACTTC.

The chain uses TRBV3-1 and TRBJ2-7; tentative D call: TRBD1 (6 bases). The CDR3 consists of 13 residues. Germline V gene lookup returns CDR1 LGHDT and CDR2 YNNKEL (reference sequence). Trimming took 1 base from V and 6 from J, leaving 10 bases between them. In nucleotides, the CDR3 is TGTGCCAGCAGCCAAGGGTGGACAGCCGAGCAGTACTTC. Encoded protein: CASSQGWTAEQYF.

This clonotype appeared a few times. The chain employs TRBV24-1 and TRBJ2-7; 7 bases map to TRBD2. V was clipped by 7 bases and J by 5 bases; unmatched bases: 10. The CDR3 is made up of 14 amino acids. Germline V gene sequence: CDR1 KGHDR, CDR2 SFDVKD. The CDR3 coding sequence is TGTGCCACCAGCCCAGCGGGGCTCGTGCACGAGCAGTACTTC. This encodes CATSPAGLVHEQYF.

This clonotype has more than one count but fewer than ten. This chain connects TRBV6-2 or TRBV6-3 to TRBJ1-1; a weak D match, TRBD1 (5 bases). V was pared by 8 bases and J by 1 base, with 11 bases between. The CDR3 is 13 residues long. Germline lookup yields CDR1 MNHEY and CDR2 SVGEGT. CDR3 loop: CASRGAENTEAFF. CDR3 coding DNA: TGTGCCAGCCGGGGCGCAGAGAACACTGAAGCTTTCTTT.

The CDR3 bases are TGCGCCAGCAGCTTAAAGATTGCGGGGGCCGAGCAGTACTTC. The encoded protein is CASSLKIAGAEQYF. The chain couples TRBV5-1 to TRBJ2-5, with D possibly matching TRBD2 (7 bases). TRBJ2-7 explains the end of the DNA better; the J call may be wrong. CDR3 length equals 14 residues. Germline loops: CDR1 SGHRS, CDR2 YFSETQ.

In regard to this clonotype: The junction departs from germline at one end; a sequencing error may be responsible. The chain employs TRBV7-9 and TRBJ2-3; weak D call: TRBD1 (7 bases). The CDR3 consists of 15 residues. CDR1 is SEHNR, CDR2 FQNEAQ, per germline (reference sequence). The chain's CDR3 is CASSYQGGWTGTQYF. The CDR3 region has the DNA TGTGCCAGCAGTTATCAGGGGGGTTGGACAGGTACGCAGTATTTT.

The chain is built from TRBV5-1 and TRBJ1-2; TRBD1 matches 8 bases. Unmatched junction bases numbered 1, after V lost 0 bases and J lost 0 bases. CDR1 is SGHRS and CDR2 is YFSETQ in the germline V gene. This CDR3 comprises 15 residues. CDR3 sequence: CASSLEGQANYGYTF. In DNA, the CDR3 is TGCGCCAGCAGCTTGGAGGGACAGGCTAACTATGGCTACACCTTC.

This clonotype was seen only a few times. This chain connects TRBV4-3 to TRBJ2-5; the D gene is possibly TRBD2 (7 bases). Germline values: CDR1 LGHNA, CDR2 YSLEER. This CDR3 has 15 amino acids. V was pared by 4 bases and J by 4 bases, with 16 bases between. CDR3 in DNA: TGCGCCAGCAGCCTTACACAGGGAGGGGGAGAGACCCAGTACTTC. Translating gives CASSLTQGGGETQYF.